The rows below give T cell receptor beta chains drawn from one sample of a study of T cells in Graves' hyperthyroidism and ophthalmopathy. Each CDR3 protein is one row after TCRdb ran MiXCR on the multiplex PCR reads. The sample shows 600,000 to 900,000 distinct CDR3 sequences, around 15% of them seen only once. The sample consisted of blood. The receptors originated from a man aged 18 to 30 with Graves' hyperthyroidism. Each CDR3 is given with its conserved first and last residue. The order of the fields is clone size, V gene, D gene, J gene, CDR3 protein. D genes are given only for firm matches. Expanded clones are given a class, and other clones once, few, many or no size at all.

>.|TRBV3-1|.|TRBJ2-2
CASSQVANTGELFF
>.|TRBV6-1|TRBD1|TRBJ1-1
CASSPSTGATEAFF
>.|TRBV19|.|TRBJ1-1
CASSIGGVEAFF
>many|TRBV7-9|TRBD2|TRBJ2-1
CASSEEGVAGISYNEQFF
>many|TRBV2|.|TRBJ2-2
CASSWDSNTGELFF
>.|TRBV3-1|TRBD2|TRBJ2-1
CASSHELAGGLSNEQFF
>many|TRBV2|.|TRBJ2-1
CANLVRGKANEQFF
>many|TRBV4-2|TRBD2|TRBJ2-7
CASSQDWTSSYEQYF
>few|TRBV9|.|TRBJ2-4
CASSPEPLDIQYF
>many|TRBV5-1|.|TRBJ2-7
CASSLDRDLYEQYF
>many|TRBV6-2/TRBV6-3|.|TRBJ2-1
CASRDLVDEQFF
>many|TRBV7-8|.|TRBJ2-1
CASSPLPGPKVYNEQFF
>few|TRBV10-2|.|TRBJ2-1
CASSEGGSPANEQFF
>few|TRBV6-6|.|TRBJ2-3
CASSYSGYPDTQYF
>few|TRBV6-1|.|TRBJ1-3
CASRSANGNTIYF
>many|TRBV7-2|TRBD1|TRBJ2-5
CASSSDRAETQYF
>.|TRBV25-1|TRBD2|TRBJ2-3
CASRKGLAGVTDTQYF
>.|TRBV11-2|.|TRBJ1-2
CASSQNAGAGYGYTF
>many|TRBV12-3/TRBV12-4|TRBD2|TRBJ2-1
CASSSGTSVQSSYNEQFF
>.|TRBV5-1|.|TRBJ2-5
CASTSGSRETQYF
>many|TRBV28|.|TRBJ2-7
CASSFSGTPYEQYF
>few|TRBV11-3|.|TRBJ1-1
CASSLAAAMGGAFF
>many|TRBV11-3|.|TRBJ2-1
CASSPRGEVSEQFF
>many|TRBV7-2|TRBD2|TRBJ2-5
CASSWGGGERQTQYF
>few|TRBV6-1|.|TRBJ1-2
CASSPAQTAYGYTF
>.|TRBV2|TRBD1|TRBJ2-7
CASRLRDRSYEQYF
>many|TRBV30|TRBD1|TRBJ1-6
CAWSGGQGRSPLHF
>.|TRBV7-3|TRBD1|TRBJ2-2
CASSLGQGIGGELFF
>.|TRBV11-3|TRBD2|TRBJ2-2
CASSLASGRGTGELFF
>.|TRBV28|TRBD1|TRBJ2-7
CASSSPGQGAFEQYF
>many|TRBV11-2|.|TRBJ2-3
CASSLVQGGSTDTQYF
>.|TRBV27|.|TRBJ1-1
CASSLGLRMNTEAFF
>many|TRBV28|.|TRBJ1-5
CASRTTEGHQPQHF
>.|TRBV30|TRBD2|TRBJ2-3
CAWIPAGATQYF
>.|TRBV7-2|TRBD2|TRBJ2-7
CASGPPLAGGSHEQYF
>few|TRBV6-9|.|TRBJ1-2
CASSYTTRGTNYGYTF
>many|TRBV18|.|TRBJ2-1
CASAYAGPDNEQFF
>.|TRBV28|TRBD2|TRBJ2-1
CASSRSSGEYNEQFF
>.|TRBV19|TRBD2|TRBJ2-1
CASRLAGGPNEQFF
>many|TRBV18|.|TRBJ1-5
CASSPSVSSNQPQHF